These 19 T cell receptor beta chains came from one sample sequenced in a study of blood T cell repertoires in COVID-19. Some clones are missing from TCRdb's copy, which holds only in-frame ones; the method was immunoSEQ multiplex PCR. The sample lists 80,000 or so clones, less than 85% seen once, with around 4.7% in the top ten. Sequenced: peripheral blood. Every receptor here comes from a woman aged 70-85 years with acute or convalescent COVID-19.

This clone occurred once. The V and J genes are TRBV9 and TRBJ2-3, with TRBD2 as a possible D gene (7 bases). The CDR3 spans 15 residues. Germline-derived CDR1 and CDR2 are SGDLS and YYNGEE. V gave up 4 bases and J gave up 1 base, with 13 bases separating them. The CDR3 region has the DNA TGTGCCAGCAGCCGCGGGGAGGGGGGCACAGATACGCAGTATTTT. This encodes CASSRGEGGTDTQYF.

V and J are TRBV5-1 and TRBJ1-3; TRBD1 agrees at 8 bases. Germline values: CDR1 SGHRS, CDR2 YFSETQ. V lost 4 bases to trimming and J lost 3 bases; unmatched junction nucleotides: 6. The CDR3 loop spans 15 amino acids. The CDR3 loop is CASSPGQGGGNTIYF. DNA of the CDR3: TGCGCCAGCAGCCCCGGACAGGGAGGTGGAAACACCATATATTTT.

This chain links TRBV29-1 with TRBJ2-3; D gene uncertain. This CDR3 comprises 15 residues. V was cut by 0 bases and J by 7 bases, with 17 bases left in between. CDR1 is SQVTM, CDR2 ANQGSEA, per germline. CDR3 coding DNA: TGCAGCGTTGAAGATCAGAAGATGGTGCCGAATACGCAGTATTTT. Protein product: CSVEDQKMVPNTQYF.

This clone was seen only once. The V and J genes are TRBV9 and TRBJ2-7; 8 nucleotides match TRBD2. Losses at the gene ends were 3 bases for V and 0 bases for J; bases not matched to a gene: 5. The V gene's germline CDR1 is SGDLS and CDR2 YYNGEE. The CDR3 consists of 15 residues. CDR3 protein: CASSEKSGSSYEQYF. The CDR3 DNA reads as TGTGCCAGCAGCGAAAAGAGCGGGAGCTCCTACGAGCAGTACTTC.

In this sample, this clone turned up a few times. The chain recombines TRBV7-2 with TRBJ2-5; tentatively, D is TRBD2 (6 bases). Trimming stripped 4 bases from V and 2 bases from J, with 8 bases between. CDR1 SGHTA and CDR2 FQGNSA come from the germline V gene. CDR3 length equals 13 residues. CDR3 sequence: CASSWDSQETQYF. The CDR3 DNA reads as TGTGCCAGCAGCTGGGACTCTCAAGAGACCCAGTACTTC. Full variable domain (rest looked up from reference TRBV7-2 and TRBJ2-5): GAGVSQSPSNKVTEKGKDVELRCDPISGHTALYWYRQSLGQGLEFLIYFQGNSAPDKSGLPSDRFSAERTGGSVSTLTIQRTQQEDSAVYLCASSWDSQETQYFGPGTRLLVL.

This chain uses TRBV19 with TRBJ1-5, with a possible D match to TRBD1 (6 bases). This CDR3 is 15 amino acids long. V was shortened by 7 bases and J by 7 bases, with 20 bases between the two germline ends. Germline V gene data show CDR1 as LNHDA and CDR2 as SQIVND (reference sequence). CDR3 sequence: CASMGQGIAFQPQHF. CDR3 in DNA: TGTGCCAGTATGGGGCAGGGGATAGCTTTCCAGCCCCAGCATTTT.

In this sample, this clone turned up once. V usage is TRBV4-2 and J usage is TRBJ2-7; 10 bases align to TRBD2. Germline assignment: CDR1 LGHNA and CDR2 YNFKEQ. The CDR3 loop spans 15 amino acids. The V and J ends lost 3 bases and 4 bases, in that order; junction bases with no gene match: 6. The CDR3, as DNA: TGTGCCAGCAGCCAGGGGCAAGCGGGGGGGTACGAGCAGTACTTC. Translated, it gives CASSQGQAGGYEQYF.

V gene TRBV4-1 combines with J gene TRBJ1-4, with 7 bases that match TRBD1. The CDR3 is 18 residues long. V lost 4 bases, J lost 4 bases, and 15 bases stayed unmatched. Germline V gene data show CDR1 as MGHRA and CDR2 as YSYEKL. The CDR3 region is CASSPGTATGNLNEKLFF. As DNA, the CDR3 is TGCGCCAGCAGCCCCGGGACAGCCACCGGGAATCTTAATGAAAAACTGTTTTTT.

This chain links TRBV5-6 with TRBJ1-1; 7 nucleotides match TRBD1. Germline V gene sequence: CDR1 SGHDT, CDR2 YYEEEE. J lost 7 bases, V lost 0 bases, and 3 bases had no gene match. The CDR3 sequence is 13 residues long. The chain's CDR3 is CASSLDRDSEAFF. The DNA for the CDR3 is TGTGCCAGCAGCTTGGACAGGGACAGTGAAGCTTTCTTT.

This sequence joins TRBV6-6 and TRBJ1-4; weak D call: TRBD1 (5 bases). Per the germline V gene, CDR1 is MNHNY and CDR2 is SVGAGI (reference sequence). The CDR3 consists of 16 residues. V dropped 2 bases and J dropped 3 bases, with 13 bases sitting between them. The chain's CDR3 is CASSYPPGGSNEKLFF. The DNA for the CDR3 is TGTGCCAGCAGTTACCCGCCGGGGGGGTCTAATGAAAAACTGTTTTTT.

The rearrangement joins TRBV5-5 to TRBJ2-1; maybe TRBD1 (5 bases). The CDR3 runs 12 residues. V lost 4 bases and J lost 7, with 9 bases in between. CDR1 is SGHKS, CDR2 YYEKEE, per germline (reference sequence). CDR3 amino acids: CASSPQGNEQFF. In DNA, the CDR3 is TGTGCCAGCAGCCCCCAGGGTAATGAGCAGTTCTTC.

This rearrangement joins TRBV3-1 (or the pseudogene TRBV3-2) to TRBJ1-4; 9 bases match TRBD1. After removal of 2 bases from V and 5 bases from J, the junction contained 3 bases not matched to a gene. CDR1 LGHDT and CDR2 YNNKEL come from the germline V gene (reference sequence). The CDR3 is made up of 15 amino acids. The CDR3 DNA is TGTGCCAGCAGCCAAAGAGGGACAGGGAATGAAAAACTGTTTTTT. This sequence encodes CASSQRGTGNEKLFF.

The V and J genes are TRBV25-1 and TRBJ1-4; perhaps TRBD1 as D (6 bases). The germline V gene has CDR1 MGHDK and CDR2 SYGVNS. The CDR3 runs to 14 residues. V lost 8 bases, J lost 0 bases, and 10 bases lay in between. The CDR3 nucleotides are TGTGCCAGCTCCAGGGGTGCAACTAATGAAAAACTGTTTTTT. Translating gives CASSRGATNEKLFF.

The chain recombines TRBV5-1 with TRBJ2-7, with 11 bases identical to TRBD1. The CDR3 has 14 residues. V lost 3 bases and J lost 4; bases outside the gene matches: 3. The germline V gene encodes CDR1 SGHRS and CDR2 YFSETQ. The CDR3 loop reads CASSWGQGGYEQYF. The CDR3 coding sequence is TGCGCCAGCAGCTGGGGACAGGGGGGGTACGAGCAGTACTTC.

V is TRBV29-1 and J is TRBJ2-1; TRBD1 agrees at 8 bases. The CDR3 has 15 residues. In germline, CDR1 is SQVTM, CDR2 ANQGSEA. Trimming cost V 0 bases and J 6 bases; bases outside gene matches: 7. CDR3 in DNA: TGCAGCGTTGAAGATCAGGGGGCGCCGGGCAATGAGCAGTTCTTC. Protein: CSVEDQGAPGNEQFF.

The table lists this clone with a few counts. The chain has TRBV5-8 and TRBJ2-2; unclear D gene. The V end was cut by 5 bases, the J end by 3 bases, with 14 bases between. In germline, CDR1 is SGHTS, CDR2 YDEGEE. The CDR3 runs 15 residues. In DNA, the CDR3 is TGTGCCAGCAGGAAACACGTAGAGGACACCGGGGAGCTGTTTTTT. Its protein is CASRKHVEDTGELFF.

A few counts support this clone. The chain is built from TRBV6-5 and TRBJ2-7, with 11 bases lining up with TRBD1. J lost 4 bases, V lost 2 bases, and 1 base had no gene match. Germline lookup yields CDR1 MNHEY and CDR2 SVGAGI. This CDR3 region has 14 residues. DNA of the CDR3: TGTGCCAGCAGTTACCGGGACAGGGGGTACGAGCAGTACTTC. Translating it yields CASSYRDRGYEQYF.

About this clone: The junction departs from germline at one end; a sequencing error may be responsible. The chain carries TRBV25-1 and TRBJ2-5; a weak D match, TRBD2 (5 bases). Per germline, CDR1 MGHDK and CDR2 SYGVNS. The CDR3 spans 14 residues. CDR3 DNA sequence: TGTGCCGGCAGTGAAAATTCCCGGGGAGAGACCCAGTACTTC. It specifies CAGSENSRGETQYF.

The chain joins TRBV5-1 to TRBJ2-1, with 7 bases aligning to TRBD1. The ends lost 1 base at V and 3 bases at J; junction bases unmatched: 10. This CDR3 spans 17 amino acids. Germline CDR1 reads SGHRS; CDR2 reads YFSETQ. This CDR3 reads CASSLRGEGAVYNEQFF. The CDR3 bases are TGCGCCAGCAGCTTGAGGGGCGAGGGGGCTGTCTACAATGAGCAGTTCTTC.